This T cell receptor (beta chain) was sequenced in a study of long-term antiretroviral therapy in people with HIV. At minimum, one pre-ART and two post-ART PBMC samples were obtained from each donor. In its sample, this clone was seen a few times. Antigen unknown. General observations from the study: Sampling of blood ran from about 2004 to 2018, and older ART regimens were possibly in use.

Trimming took 2 bases from V and 5 from J; bases not matched to a gene: 15. CDR1 MGHRA and CDR2 YSYEKL come from the germline V gene. The CDR3 sequence is 18 residues long. Researchers report immunoSEQ v3.0 was run at survey level. Produced via immunoSEQ multiplex PCR; TCRdb's table is partial and in-frame only. Of about 16,000 clones detected, 70% to 90% appear once; the ten largest clones hold around 10%. The chain uses TRBV4-1 and TRBJ1-2, with 9 bases that match TRBD1. The sequence derives from a man aged 45-65 years with HIV. Specimen: unsorted PBMCs, collected 6.9 years after starting antiretroviral therapy. The CDR3 is CASSQTGTGNGGYYGYTF. The CDR3 DNA reads TGCGCCAGCAGCCAAACCGGGACAGGGAACGGAGGGTATTATGGCTACACCTTC.